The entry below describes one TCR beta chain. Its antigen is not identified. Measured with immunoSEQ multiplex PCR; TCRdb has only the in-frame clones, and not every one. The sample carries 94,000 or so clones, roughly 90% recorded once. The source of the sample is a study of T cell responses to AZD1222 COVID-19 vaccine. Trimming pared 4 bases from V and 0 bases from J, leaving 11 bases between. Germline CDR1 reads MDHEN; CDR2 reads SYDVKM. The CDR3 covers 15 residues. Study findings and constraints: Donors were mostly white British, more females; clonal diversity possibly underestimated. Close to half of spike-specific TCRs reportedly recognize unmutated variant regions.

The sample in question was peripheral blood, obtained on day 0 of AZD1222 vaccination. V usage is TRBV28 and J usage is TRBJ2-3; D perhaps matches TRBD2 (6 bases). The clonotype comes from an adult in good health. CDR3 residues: CASSWSGYSTDTQYF. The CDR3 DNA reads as TGTGCCAGCAGTTGGAGCGGGTATAGCACAGATACGCAGTATTTT.